This T cell receptor (beta chain) originates from a study of blood T cell repertoires in COVID-19 (dated by TCRdb to the early 2020s). Background for the entire study: The collaborator samples originated in the United States, Italy and Spain and spanned the acute and convalescent phases of COVID-19. Samples came from the ongoing ImmuneRACE study (first 160 participants) plus 1,254 subjects from 6 global collaborators. The prospective study material was composed of cDNA or gDNA derived from T cells, B-cell-depleted T cells, or PBMCs. The repertoires were released in a freely available public database meant as a resource for research on the immune response to SARS-CoV-2. The sample metadata nearly always contained a de-identified subject ID, COVID-19 status, age in years and sex. Where HLA class I and class II types were available, the types were taken from metadata supplied by the sample provider, not from assay-based typing. Subjects who had been exposed to COVID-19, were actively infected with it, or had recovered from it provided the deeply sampled blood TCRbeta repertoires that made up the dataset.

Only a few counts were recorded for this clone. What this receptor recognizes is not known. One base away there is no much larger clone; base qualities are not given. The CDR1 and CDR2 encoded by the germline V gene (reference sequence) are GTSNPN and SVGIG. The CDR3 numbers 13 residues from cysteine through phenylalanine. This entry keeps only the CDR3 DNA: 39 bases, framed from base 1. Trimming removed 0 bases from V and 13 bases from J, leaving 13 bases between the germline ends. Each collaborating institution followed its own protocols to collect whole blood in K2EDTA tubes. For TCRbeta analysis, collaborators shipped samples as frozen whole blood, isolated PBMCs, or DNA extracted from either of those sample types. TCRbeta CDR3 regions were amplified from genomic DNA using the immunoSEQ Assay, a bias-controlled multiplex PCR. The original methods were these. The number of nucleated cells in each sample was estimated from the amplification of reference gene primers within the assay. To quantify the absolute abundance of each unique TCRbeta CDR3 rearrangement, sequence reads were collapsed and filtered. For each sample, productive Simpson clonality was calculated as the square root of Simpson's diversity index across productive rearrangements. TCRdb re-hosts the immuneACCESS table, in-frame sequences only. Its copies lack some clones; in the studies checked, an unresolved V gene accounts for under half of them, and the cause for the rest is not known. That table is the source of V, J and clone size, and D and trimming were worked out from the DNA. This sample gives about 70,000 clones in total; 85% of them show up just once. The top ten hold just under 3% of the sample.

The study at large found these results: How much clinical and demographic metadata was included differed by source and by participant, and the metadata was provided uncurated.

The sequencing input was peripheral blood. The clonotype comes from a man older than 75 with acute or convalescent COVID-19. The chain is made from TRBV30 and TRBJ2-6, with TRBD1 tentatively as D gene (7 bases match). The DNA reads as follows: TGTGCCTGGAGTGTTCAGGGGGGTCAGGTCCTGACTTTC. Its amino acids are CAWSVQGGQVLTF. Beyond the CDR3, the reference TRBV30 and TRBJ2-6 genes provide the residues; the full variable domain reads: SQTIHQWPATLVQPVGSPLSLECTVEGTSNPNLYWYRQAAGRGLQLLFYSVGIGQISSEVPQNLSASRPQDRQFILSSKKLLLSDSGFYLCAWSVQGGQVLTFGAGSRLTVL.